These 7 T cell receptor beta chains were all obtained from the same sample, sequenced in a study of shared clonotypes between healthy human individuals. TCRdb's table, derived via immunoSEQ multiplex PCR, lists solely in-frame clones and lacks some. The repertoire holds 2 million to 2.5 million clones, with 95% as singletons. Source material: naive CD4+ T cells sorted from blood. Regarding subset: CD45RA+ positively selected. These receptors came from a man in his late teens or twenties in good health.

On this clone itself: In the same sample, other DNA sequences code for this CDR3. This sequence joins TRBV6-1 and TRBJ1-2; TRBD1 matches at 7 bases. Trimming at V came to 3 bases and at J to 5 bases, leaving 0 bases not matched to a gene. Germline V gives CDR1 MNHNS, CDR2 SASEGT. The length of the CDR3 is 12 residues. CDR3 protein: CASSDRGYGYTF. Written as DNA, the CDR3 is TGTGCCAGCAGTGACAGGGGGTATGGCTACACCTTC.

Concerning this clone itself: The same CDR3 is also encoded by other DNA sequences in this sample. V and J are TRBV5-1 and TRBJ2-3; no reliable D call. V lost 3 bases, J lost 0 bases, and 5 bases lay in between. The germline V gene has CDR1 SGHRS and CDR2 YFSETQ. This CDR3 has 13 amino acids. This chain's CDR3 is CASSYPSTDTQYF. In DNA, the CDR3 is TGCGCCAGCAGCTACCCTAGCACAGATACGCAGTATTTT.

This chain joins TRBV6-5 and TRBJ2-1, with D perhaps given as TRBD1 or TRBD2 (6 bases each). The CDR3 covers 13 residues. Between the trimmed V and J ends, which lost 0 bases and 15 bases, there was a span of 15 bases. From germline, CDR1 is MNHEY and CDR2 SVGAGI. In DNA, the CDR3 is TGTGCCAGCAGTTACTCGAGTAGGGGGGCCACGTTCTTC. Translating it yields CASSYSSRGATFF.

On this clone itself: The sample holds other DNA sequences that translate to the same CDR3. The chain combines TRBV19 with TRBJ2-7, with TRBD1 matching 10 bases. V shed 4 bases, J shed 4 bases, and the junction held 1 base outside the gene matches. This CDR3 has 13 residues. In germline, CDR1 is LNHDA, CDR2 SQIVND (reference sequence). CDR3 sequence reads: CASSRGQGYEQYF. The CDR3 bases are TGTGCCAGTAGTAGGGGACAGGGGTACGAGCAGTACTTC.

V gene TRBV5-4 combines with J gene TRBJ2-2, with D possibly being TRBD2 (5 bases). The CDR3 sequence is 14 residues long. Deletions cut 4 bases from V and 7 bases from J, with 14 bases between. Germline values: CDR1 SGHNT, CDR2 YYREEE (reference sequence). The CDR3 reads CASSRMGAGGELFF. The CDR3 nucleotides read TGTGCCAGCAGCCGGATGGGCGCGGGCGGGGAGCTGTTTTTT.

The chain is built from TRBV28 and TRBJ2-7; D possibly corresponds to TRBD1 (7 bases). V was clipped by 3 bases and J by 2 bases, with 14 bases between them. Germline lookup yields CDR1 MDHEN and CDR2 SYDVKM. The CDR3 is 15 amino acids. This CDR3 reads CASSLPGGGPYEQYF. The CDR3 nucleotides are TGTGCCAGCAGTTTGCCTGGAGGGGGCCCCTACGAGCAGTACTTC.

This rearrangement joins TRBV7-2 to TRBJ2-4; D may match TRBD1 or TRBD2 (5 bases each). CDR1 and CDR2 from the germline V gene are SGHTA and FQGNSA. V was clipped by 2 bases and J by 3 bases, with 14 bases between them. The CDR3 length is 16 residues. The CDR3 sequence: CASSLFYEGSKNIQYF. In DNA, the CDR3 is TGTGCCAGCAGCTTATTTTATGAGGGGAGCAAAAACATTCAGTACTTC.